Sequencing of this T cell receptor beta chain was carried out in a study of T cell responses to AZD1222 COVID-19 vaccine. Clones were read by immunoSEQ multiplex PCR, and TCRdb kept only the in-frame ones, dropping some. Found here are some 97,000 clones, roughly 89% of them singletons; the top ten hold 16%. The V segment lost 3 bases and the J segment 3 bases; nucleotides outside the gene matches: 4. The germline gives CDR1 MDHEN, CDR2 SYDVKM. CDR3 length: 14 amino acids. V and J are TRBV28 and TRBJ1-2; TRBD1 matches 7 bases. Sequenced material: peripheral blood, taken on day 0 of AZD1222 vaccination. This sequence originates from an adult in good health. The chain's CDR3 is CASSFNRGHYGYTF. The DNA of the CDR3 is TGTGCCAGCAGTTTTAACAGGGGCCACTATGGCTACACCTTC.